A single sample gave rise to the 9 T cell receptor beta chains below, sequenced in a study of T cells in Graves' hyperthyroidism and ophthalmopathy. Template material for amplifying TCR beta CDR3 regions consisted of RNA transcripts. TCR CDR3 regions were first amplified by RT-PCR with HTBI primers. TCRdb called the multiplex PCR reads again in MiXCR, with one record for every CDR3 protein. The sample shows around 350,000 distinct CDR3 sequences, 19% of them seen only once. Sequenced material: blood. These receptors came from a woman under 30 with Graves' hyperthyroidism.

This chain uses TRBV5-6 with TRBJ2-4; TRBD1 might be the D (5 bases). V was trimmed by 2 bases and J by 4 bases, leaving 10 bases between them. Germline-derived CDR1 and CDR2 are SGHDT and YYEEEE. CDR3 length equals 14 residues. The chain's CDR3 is CASSLIDRKNIQYF. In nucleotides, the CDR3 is TGTGCCAGCAGCTTAATAGACAGAAAAAACATTCAGTACTTC.

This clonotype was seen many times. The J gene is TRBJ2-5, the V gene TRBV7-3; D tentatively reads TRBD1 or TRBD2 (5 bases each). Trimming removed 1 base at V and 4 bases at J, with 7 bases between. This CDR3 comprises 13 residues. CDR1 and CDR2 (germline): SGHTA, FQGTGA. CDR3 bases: TGTGCCAGCAGCTTAATGAGGGGAGAGACCCAGTACTTC. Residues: CASSLMRGETQYF.

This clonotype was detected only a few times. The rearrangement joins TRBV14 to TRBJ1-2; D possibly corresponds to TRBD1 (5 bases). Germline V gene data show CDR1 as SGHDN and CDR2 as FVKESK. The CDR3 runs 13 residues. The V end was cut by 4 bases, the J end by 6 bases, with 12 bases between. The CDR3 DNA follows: TGTGCCAGCAGCCCGTCAGGGTTACATGGCTACACCTTC. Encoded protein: CASSPSGLHGYTF.

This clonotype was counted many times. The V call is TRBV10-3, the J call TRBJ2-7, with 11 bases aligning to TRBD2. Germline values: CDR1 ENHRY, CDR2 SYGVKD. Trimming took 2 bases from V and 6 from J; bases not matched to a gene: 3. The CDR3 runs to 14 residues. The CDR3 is CAISETSGGGEQYF. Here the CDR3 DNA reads TGTGCCATCAGTGAGACTAGCGGGGGCGGCGAGCAGTACTTC.

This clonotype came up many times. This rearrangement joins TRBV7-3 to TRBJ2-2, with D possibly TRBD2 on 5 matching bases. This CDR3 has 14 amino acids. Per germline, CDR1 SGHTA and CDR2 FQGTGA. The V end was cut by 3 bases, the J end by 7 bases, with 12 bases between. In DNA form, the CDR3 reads TGTGCCAGCAGCTTCAGACAAGGAGGCGGGGAGCTGTTTTTT. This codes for CASSFRQGGGELFF.

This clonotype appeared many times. The CDR3 DNA reads TGTGCCTCCCTTCCAGGGGGCCAGCGCGAGCAGTACTTC. It is translated as CASLPGGQREQYF. The chain combines TRBV28 with TRBJ2-7, with 8 bases lining up with TRBD1. Germline assignment: CDR1 MDHEN and CDR2 SYDVKM. J was trimmed by 6 bases and V by 11 bases; bases with no gene match: 12. The CDR3 runs to 13 residues.

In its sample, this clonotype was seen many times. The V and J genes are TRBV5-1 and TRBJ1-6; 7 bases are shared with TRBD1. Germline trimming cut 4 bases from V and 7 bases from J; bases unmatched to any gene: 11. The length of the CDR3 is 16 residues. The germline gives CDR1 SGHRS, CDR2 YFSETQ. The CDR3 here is CASSSYRQGGNSPLHF. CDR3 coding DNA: TGCGCCAGCAGCAGTTACCGACAGGGTGGAAATTCACCCCTCCACTTT.

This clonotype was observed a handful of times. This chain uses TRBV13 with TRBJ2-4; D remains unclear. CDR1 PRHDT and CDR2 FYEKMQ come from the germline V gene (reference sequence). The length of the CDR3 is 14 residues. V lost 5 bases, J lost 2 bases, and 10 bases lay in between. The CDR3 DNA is TGTGCCAGCAGCCCCCCGGATACCAAAAACATTCAGTACTTC. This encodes CASSPPDTKNIQYF.

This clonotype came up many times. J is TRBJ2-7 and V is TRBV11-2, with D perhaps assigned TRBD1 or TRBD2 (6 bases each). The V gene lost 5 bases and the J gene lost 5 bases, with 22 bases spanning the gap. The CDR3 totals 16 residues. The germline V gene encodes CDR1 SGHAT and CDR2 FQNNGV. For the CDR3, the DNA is TGTGCCAGCAGCAAGGAGGGGGGTTGGCTGGGGCACGAGCAGTACTTC. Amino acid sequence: CASSKEGGWLGHEQYF.